Each of the 14 T cell receptor beta chains below was sequenced from the same sample in a study of post-analysis software for immune sequencing data. These TCRs are of unknown antigen specificity. Study-wide results and caveats: The study found TRBV5-6, TRBV5-1 and TRBV20-1 among a handful of TRBV segments more frequent in patients than controls.

The TCR beta cDNA libraries carried unique molecular identifiers. TCRdb re-analysed the PCR reads in MiXCR, keeping a single row per CDR3 protein. In the table there are 500,000 to 600,000 distinct CDR3 sequences, 44% of which are singletons. The sequenced sample consisted of blood. These receptors originate from a girl under 18 with multiple sclerosis.

The V and J genes are TRBV7-9 and TRBJ1-5, with 9 bases identical to TRBD1. Germline CDR1 reads SEHNR; CDR2 reads FQNEAQ (reference sequence). V was clipped by 5 bases and J by 6 bases; unmatched bases: 5. This CDR3 is built from 14 residues. The CDR3 spells CASSQTGGSQPQHF. CDR3 bases: TGTGCCAGCAGCCAGACAGGGGGTAGTCAGCCCCAGCATTTT.

The V and J genes are TRBV29-1 and TRBJ2-1; 7 bases fit TRBD1. Trimming took 6 bases from V and 4 from J; bases not matched to a gene: 6. The CDR3 length is 13 residues. The germline V gene encodes CDR1 SQVTM and CDR2 ANQGSEA. The CDR3 nucleotides read TGCAGCGTGAAGGGGGCGCGATACAATGAGCAGTTCTTC. Translating it yields CSVKGARYNEQFF.

The V gene is TRBV12-3 or TRBV12-4, the J gene TRBJ2-5, with D possibly being TRBD1 (5 bases). TRBJ2-7 explains the end of the DNA better; the J call may be wrong. This CDR3 has 13 amino acids. The CDR3 protein is CAVGAGSGGEQYF. In DNA, the CDR3 is TGTGCCGTTGGGGCAGGGTCAGGCGGCGAGCAGTACTTC.

The gene calls are TRBV4-2 and TRBJ2-5; 10 bases are shared with TRBD2. CDR1 is LGHNA, CDR2 YNFKEQ, per germline. Trimming at V came to 3 bases and at J to 1 base, leaving 5 bases not matched to a gene. This CDR3 contains 16 residues. CDR3 residues: CASSQGAGGVQETQYF. CDR3 DNA sequence: TGTGCCAGCAGCCAGGGAGCGGGGGGGGTCCAAGAGACCCAGTACTTC.

This clonotype has a handful of counts. The chain uses TRBV12-3 or TRBV12-4 and TRBJ1-6, with a possible D match to TRBD1 (6 bases). With 6 bases removed from V and 7 bases from J, the gap between germline ends came to 16 bases. The CDR3 has 15 residues. CDR3 in amino acids: CASSPAGQGNSPLHF. CDR3 DNA sequence: TGTGCCAGCAGCCCGGCGGGTCAGGGGAATTCACCCCTCCACTTT.

This sequence joins TRBV5-1 and TRBJ1-1, with 8 bases that match TRBD1. V lost 2 bases and J lost 10; bases outside the gene matches: 4. Per germline, CDR1 SGHRS and CDR2 YFSETQ. The CDR3 sequence is 12 residues long. CDR3 coding DNA: TGCGCCAGCAGCTTTAGAGGACAGGGAGCTTTCTTT. It codes for CASSFRGQGAFF.

The CDR3 DNA reads as TGTGCCAGCAGCACATCCGGTTGGGCAGGGGATCGAGAGACCCAGTACTTC. It encodes CASSTSGWAGDRETQYF. V gene TRBV13 combines with J gene TRBJ2-5; D possibly corresponds to TRBD1 (6 bases). The CDR3 consists of 17 residues. The V end was cut by 5 bases, the J end by 4 bases, with 23 bases between. Germline values: CDR1 PRHDT, CDR2 FYEKMQ (reference sequence).

The chain combines TRBV12-3 or TRBV12-4 with TRBJ2-7; perhaps D is TRBD1 or TRBD2 (5 bases each). Between the trimmed V and J ends, which lost 0 bases and 3 bases, there was a span of 9 bases. There are 14 residues in the CDR3. This CDR3 is CASSLAEGNYEQYF. The CDR3 DNA sequence: TGTGCCAGCAGTTTAGCCGAGGGGAACTACGAGCAGTACTTC.

This clonotype was counted only a few times. This chain connects TRBV4-1 to TRBJ1-5; 7 positions match TRBD1. V lost 3 bases, J lost 9 bases, and 5 bases stayed unmatched. The CDR3 is 13 amino acids. The germline V gene has CDR1 MGHRA and CDR2 YSYEKL. The CDR3 sequence is CASSQQTGAPQHF. The CDR3 bases are TGCGCCAGCAGCCAGCAAACAGGGGCGCCCCAGCATTTT.

V usage is TRBV7-2 and J usage is TRBJ2-3; D gene uncertain. V dropped 1 base and J dropped 0 bases, with 8 bases sitting between them. The CDR3 is made up of 15 amino acids. Per germline, CDR1 SGHTA and CDR2 FQGNSA. Written as DNA, the CDR3 is TGTGCCAGCAGCTTAGAGGCAGTTAGCACAGATACGCAGTATTTT. The encoded protein is CASSLEAVSTDTQYF. Supplemented by reference TRBV7-2 and TRBJ2-3, the full variable domain reads GAGVSQSPSNKVTEKGKDVELRCDPISGHTALYWYRQSLGQGLEFLIYFQGNSAPDKSGLPSDRFSAERTGGSVSTLTIQRTQQEDSAVYLCASSLEAVSTDTQYFGPGTRLTVL.

The rearrangement links TRBV12-3 or TRBV12-4 to TRBJ2-7; D tentatively fits TRBD1 or TRBD2 (5 bases each). V lost 1 base to trimming and J lost 6 bases, with 10 bases between them. This CDR3 contains 13 residues. DNA of the CDR3: TGTGCCAGCAGTTTAGGCAGGGACGGCGAGCAGTACTTC. This codes for CASSLGRDGEQYF.

This clonotype was counted a few times. The rearrangement links TRBV5-1 to TRBJ2-5, with D possibly matching TRBD2 (6 bases). The V end lost 0 bases, the J end lost 11 bases, and 11 bases lay between the germline ends. The CDR3 has 12 residues. CDR1 and CDR2 (germline): SGHRS, YFSETQ. This CDR3 reads CASSLDGGEQYF. The CDR3 DNA sequence: TGCGCCAGCAGCTTGGACGGCGGGGAGCAGTACTTC.

This clonotype was detected only a few times. This chain links TRBV4-1 with TRBJ2-7; D ambiguous. The length of the CDR3 is 14 residues. Per germline, CDR1 MGHRA and CDR2 YSYEKL. Trimming cost V 1 base and J 6 bases, with 13 bases left between them. CDR3 DNA: TGCGCCAGCAGCCAAGGGCCCAGGCCGGGCGAGCAGTACTTC. Protein sequence: CASSQGPRPGEQYF.

The sample holds many counts of this clonotype. The V and J genes are TRBV7-2 and TRBJ2-5; 9 bases match TRBD1. J gave up 5 bases and V 5 bases, and 6 bases lay outside the gene matches. This CDR3 has 14 amino acids. Germline V lookup: CDR1 SGHTA, CDR2 FQGNSA. CDR3 in DNA: TGTGCCAGCAGCCCTAACAGGGGGCCGGAGACCCAGTACTTC. Translating it yields CASSPNRGPETQYF.